A selection of T cell receptor beta chains follows, all from one sample in a study of shared clonotypes between healthy human individuals. Profiled with immunoSEQ multiplex PCR; TCRdb holds only in-frame clones, not every one. The sample consists of fewer than 400,000 clones, 74% of them appearing once. The sample comprised memory CD4+ T cells sorted from blood. Receptors originate from a man aged 30 to 39 in good health. Each CDR3 is given without its conserved first and last residue. The order of the fields is V gene, CDR3 protein.

TRBV20-1	SAVLTYEQY
TRBV10-2	ASSRSQARNTEAF
TRBV7-6	ASSSGTSGSYEQY
TRBV14	ASSQESGFTPQF
TRBV7-2	ASSPFSRSGNTIY
TRBV5-5	ASSSRDSYEQY
TRBV2	ASSTGTGNYGYT
TRBV27	ASSLLPGVYEQY
TRBV7-9	ASSLAGATEAF
TRBV5-5	ASSLPNRVNEQF
TRBV4-1	ASSQGWLTSVYEQY
TRBV7-9	ASSWSSRGETQY
TRBV2	ASSPQGGTYNEQF
TRBV4-1	ASSQDGLNTEAF
TRBV10-3	AISEIGGQGNYGYT
TRBV7-8	ASSRLAGIASLGQY
TRBV19	ASSKLTTGQGNTEAF
TRBV2	ASSGSSGGPAEAF
TRBV6-5	ASSYNRDSYEQY
TRBV2	ASRTTSGSGLF
TRBV2	ASSETYLSEYTQY
TRBV7-8	ASSLARTGGQPQH
TRBV7-2	ASSLGRGSGSPETQY
TRBV7-9	ASSMDGLGTDTQY
TRBV29-1	SVEGGTAEY
TRBV5-1	ASSTSGATYEQY
TRBV6-6	ASSSVDTQY
TRBV7-2	ASSRITGGAHGELF
TRBV18	ASSLGTGFMNTEAF